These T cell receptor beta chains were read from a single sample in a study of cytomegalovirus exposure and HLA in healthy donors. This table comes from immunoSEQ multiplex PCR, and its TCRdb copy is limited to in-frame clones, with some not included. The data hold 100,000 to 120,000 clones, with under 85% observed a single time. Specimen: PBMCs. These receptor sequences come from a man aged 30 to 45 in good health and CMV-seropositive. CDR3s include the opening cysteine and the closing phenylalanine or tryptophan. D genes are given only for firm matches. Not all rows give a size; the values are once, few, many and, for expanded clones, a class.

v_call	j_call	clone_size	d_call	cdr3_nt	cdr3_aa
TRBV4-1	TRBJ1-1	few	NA	TGCGCCAGCAGCCAAGATTCCAAGGAGGTTGACACTGAAGCTTTCTTT	CASSQDSKEVDTEAFF
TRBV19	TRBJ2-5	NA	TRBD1	TGTGCCAGTAGTAAGGGGGACAGGGGTTCTGAGACCCAGTACTTC	CASSKGDRGSETQYF
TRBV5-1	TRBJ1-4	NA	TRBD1	TGCGCCAGCAGCTTGGGGCAGGGGGATGAAAAACTGTTTTTT	CASSLGQGDEKLFF
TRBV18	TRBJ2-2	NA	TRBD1	TGTGCCAGCTCACCATCAGGACAGGGACTCGGGGAGCTGTTTTTT	CASSPSGQGLGELFF
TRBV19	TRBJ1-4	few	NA	TGTGCCAGTAGTCCGGGGAAGTGGCTGGACACTAATGAAAAACTGTTTTTT	CASSPGKWLDTNEKLFF
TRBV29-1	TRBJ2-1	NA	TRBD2	TGCAGCGTTGAACCGGGACTAACAAATGAGCAGTTCTTC	CSVEPGLTNEQFF
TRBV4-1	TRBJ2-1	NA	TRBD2	TGCGCCAGCAGCGAGATTAGCGGGGGGGACGCCCATGAGCAGTTCTTC	CASSEISGGDAHEQFF
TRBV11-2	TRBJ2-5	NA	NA	TGTGCCAGCAGCTTAGTATTATGGGCCCGACAAGAGACCCAGTACTTC	CASSLVLWARQETQYF
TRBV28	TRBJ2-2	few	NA	TGTGCCAGCAGTTCACTCAGCGGAACCACCGGGGAGCTGTTTTTT	CASSSLSGTTGELFF
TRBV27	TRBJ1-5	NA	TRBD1	TGTGCCACCAGGGGACAGGGGAGGGGATATAGCAATCAGCCCCAGCATTTT	CATRGQGRGYSNQPQHF
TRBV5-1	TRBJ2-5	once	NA	TGCGCCAGCAGCCAGGAACGGGATTTTGGGGAGACCCAGTACTTC	CASSQERDFGETQYF
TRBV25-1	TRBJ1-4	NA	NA	TGTGCCAGCAGTGTGGGACGGGAGGGAGAAAAACTGTTTTTT	CASSVGREGEKLFF
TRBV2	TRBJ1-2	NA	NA	TGTGCCAGCAGCCCCTCAGGGGACTATGGCTACACCTTC	CASSPSGDYGYTF
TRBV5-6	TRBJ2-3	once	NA	TGTGCCAGCAGCTTTTTCTGGGGGCGCACATTGGCAGATACGCAGTATTTT	CASSFFWGRTLADTQYF
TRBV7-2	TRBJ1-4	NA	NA	TGTGCCAGCAGCCCGACCGAGGGGGATGAAAAACTGTTTTTT	CASSPTEGDEKLFF
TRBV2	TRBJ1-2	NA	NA	TGTGCCAGCAGTGAACGGGGGGAAAACTATGGCTACACCTTC	CASSERGENYGYTF
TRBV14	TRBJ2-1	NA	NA	TGTGCCAGCAGCCAAGAATTGGACTACCTGAATGAGCAGTTCTTC	CASSQELDYLNEQFF
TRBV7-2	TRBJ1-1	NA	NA	TGTGCCAGCAGCCCCTTCGGGGAGACTGAAGCTTTCTTT	CASSPFGETEAFF
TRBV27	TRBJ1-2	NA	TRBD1	TGTGCCAGCAGTATGTACCAGGGGGCGCAGGGCTACACCTTC	CASSMYQGAQGYTF
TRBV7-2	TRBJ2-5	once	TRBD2	TGTGCCAGCAGGAGCTCTAGCGGGGGGGATGAGACCCAGTACTTC	CASRSSSGGDETQYF
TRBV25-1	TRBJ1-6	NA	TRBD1	TGTGCCAGCAGTGAAAGGGGGCAGCCAAGCTCCTATAATTCACCCCTCCACTTT	CASSERGQPSSYNSPLHF